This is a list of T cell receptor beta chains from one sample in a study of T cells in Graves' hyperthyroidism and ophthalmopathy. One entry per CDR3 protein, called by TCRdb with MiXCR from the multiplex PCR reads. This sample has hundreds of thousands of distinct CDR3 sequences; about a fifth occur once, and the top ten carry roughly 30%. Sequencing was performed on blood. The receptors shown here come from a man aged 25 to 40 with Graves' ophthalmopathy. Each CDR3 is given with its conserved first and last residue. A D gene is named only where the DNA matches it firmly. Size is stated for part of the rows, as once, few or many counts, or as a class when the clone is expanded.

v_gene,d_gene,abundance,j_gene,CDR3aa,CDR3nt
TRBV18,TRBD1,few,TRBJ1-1,CASSPPVQGKVNTEAFF,TGTGCCAGCTCACCACCGGTACAGGGGAAGGTGAACACTGAAGCTTTCTTT
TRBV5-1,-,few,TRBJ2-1,CASSLTSSYYNEQFF,TGCGCCAGCAGCTTGACTAGCTCTTACTACAATGAGCAGTTCTTC
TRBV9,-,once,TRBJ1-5,CASSVGGDGNQPQHF,TGTGCCAGCAGCGTAGGAGGGGATGGCAATCAGCCCCAGCATTTT
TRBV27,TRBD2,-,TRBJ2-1,CASSRREGDEQFF,TGTGCCAGCAGTAGGCGGGAGGGCGATGAGCAGTTCTTC
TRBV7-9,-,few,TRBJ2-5,CASSRRQQEAKRTQYF,TGTGCCAGCAGCAGAAGGCAGCAGGAGGCCAAGAGGACCCAGTACTTC
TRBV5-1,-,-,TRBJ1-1,CASSLGGNSFTEAFF,TGCGCCAGCAGCTTGGGAGGGAATTCGTTCACTGAAGCTTTCTTT
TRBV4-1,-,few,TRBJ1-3,CASSQEQDSGNTIYF,TGCGCCAGCAGCCAAGAACAGGACTCTGGAAACACCATATATTTT
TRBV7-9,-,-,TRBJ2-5,CASSLGQEKTQYF,TGTGCCAGCAGCTTAGGTCAGGAAAAGACCCAGTACTTC
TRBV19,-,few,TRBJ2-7,CASSISGTTRDEQYF,TGTGCCAGTAGTATTTCCGGGACAACGCGGGACGAGCAGTACTTC
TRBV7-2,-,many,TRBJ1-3,CASTLTGANSGNTIYF,TGTGCCAGCACCTTGACGGGGGCGAACTCTGGAAACACCATATATTTT
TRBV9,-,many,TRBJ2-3,CASSDRGSTDTQYF,TGTGCCAGCAGCGATCGGGGTAGCACAGATACGCAGTATTTT
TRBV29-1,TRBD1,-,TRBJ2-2,CSVLDRGNTGELFF,TGCAGCGTTTTGGACAGGGGGAACACCGGGGAGCTGTTTTTT
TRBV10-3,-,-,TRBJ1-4,CAISESGFTNEKLFF,TGTGCCATCAGTGAGTCGGGGTTTACTAATGAAAAACTGTTTTTT
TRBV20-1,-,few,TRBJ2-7,CSASSEGEQYF,TGCAGTGCTAGTTCGGAAGGCGAGCAGTACTTC
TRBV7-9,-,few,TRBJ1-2,CASSLSSANYGYTF,TGTGCCAGCAGCTTAAGTTCGGCTAACTATGGCTACACCTTC
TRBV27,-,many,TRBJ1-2,CASSFWGANYGYTF,TGTGCCAGCAGTTTCTGGGGAGCTAACTATGGCTACACCTTC
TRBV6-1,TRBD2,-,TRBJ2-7,CASSEAAGLAGAYEQYF,TGTGCCAGCAGTGAAGCGGCGGGACTAGCGGGAGCCTACGAGCAGTACTTC
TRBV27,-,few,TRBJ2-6,CASSLRVPSGANVLTF,TGTGCCAGCAGTTTACGGGTGCCCTCTGGGGCCAACGTCCTGACTTTC
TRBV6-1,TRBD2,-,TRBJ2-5,CASRSGRGKETQYF,TGTGCCAGCCGCTCGGGGAGGGGCAAAGAGACCCAGTACTTC
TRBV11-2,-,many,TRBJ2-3,CASRPDQGRGPDTQYF,TGTGCCAGCAGACCGGATCAGGGACGGGGGCCAGATACGCAGTATTTT
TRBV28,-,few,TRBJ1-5,CASSLTARRSNQPQHF,TGTGCCAGCAGTTTGACAGCTAGGAGGAGCAATCAGCCCCAGCATTTT
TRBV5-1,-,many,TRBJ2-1,CASSLGATTYNEQFF,TGCGCCAGCAGCTTGGGGGCTACCACCTACAATGAGCAGTTCTTC
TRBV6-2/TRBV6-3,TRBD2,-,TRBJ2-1,CASTLAGGGNEQFF,TGTGCCAGCACCCTAGCGGGAGGGGGAAATGAGCAGTTCTTC
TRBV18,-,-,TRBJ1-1,CASSPPVIGVGTEAFF,TGTGCCAGCTCACCACCGGTCATTGGGGTAGGGACTGAAGCTTTCTTT
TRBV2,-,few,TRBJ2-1,CASSQARGHEQFF,TGTGCCAGCAGTCAAGCGCGGGGACATGAGCAGTTCTTC
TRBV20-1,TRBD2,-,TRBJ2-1,CSIRGAYNEQFF,TGCTCCATTCGGGGGGCCTACAATGAGCAGTTCTTC
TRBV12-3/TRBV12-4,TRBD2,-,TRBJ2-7,CASSRAGGLYEQYF,TGTGCCAGCAGCAGAGCGGGAGGGCTCTACGAGCAGTACTTC
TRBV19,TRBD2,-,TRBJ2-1,CASTPPRVSGISSYNEQFF,TGTGCCAGTACCCCGCCGAGGGTTAGCGGGATCAGTAGTTACAATGAGCAGTTCTTC
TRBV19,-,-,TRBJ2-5,CASSNALFLETQYF,TGTGCCAGTAGTAACGCTCTCTTCTTGGAGACCCAGTACTTC
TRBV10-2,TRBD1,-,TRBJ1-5,CASSEYRGDQPQHF,TGCGCCAGCAGTGAGTACAGGGGTGATCAGCCCCAGCATTTT
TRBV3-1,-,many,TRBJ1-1,CASSMTTGEWTEAFF,TGTGCCAGCAGCATGACGACCGGGGAGTGGACTGAAGCTTTCTTT
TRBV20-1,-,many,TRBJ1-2,CSASNLSQITNYGYTF,TGCAGTGCTTCTAACCTGAGCCAGATAACTAACTATGGCTACACCTTC
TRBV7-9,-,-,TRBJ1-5,CASSLGSHQPQHF,TGTGCCAGCAGCTTAGGTAGCCACCAGCCCCAGCATTTT
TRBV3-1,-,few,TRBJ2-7,CASSHRWDYEQYF,TGTGCCAGCAGCCATCGGTGGGACTACGAGCAGTACTTC
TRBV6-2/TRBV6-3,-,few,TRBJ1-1,CASSRTGIGRGTEAFF,TGTGCCAGTAGCCGAACAGGGATAGGCAGGGGCACTGAAGCTTTCTTT
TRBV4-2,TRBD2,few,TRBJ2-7,CASSQGGGGDYEQYF,TGTGCCAGCAGCCAAGGCGGGGGGGGCGACTACGAGCAGTACTTC
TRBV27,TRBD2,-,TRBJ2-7,CASSHTSGKPYEQYF,TGTGCCAGCAGTCACACTAGCGGCAAACCCTACGAGCAGTACTTC
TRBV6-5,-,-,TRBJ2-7,CASSFETGTTLYEQYF,TGTGCCAGCAGTTTCGAAACCGGGACAACTCTATACGAGCAGTACTTC
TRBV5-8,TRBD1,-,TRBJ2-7,CASSWTGLGEQYF,TGTGCCAGCAGCTGGACAGGGTTGGGGGAGCAGTACTTC
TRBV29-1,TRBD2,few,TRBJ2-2,CSVEGTSGNVGELFF,TGCAGCGTTGAGGGGACTAGCGGGAATGTAGGGGAGCTGTTTTTT
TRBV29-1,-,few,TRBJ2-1,CSVGDEQFF,TGTAGTGTTGGGGATGAGCAGTTCTTC
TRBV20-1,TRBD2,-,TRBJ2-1,CSVDGGGTGGNEQFF,TGCAGTGTCGATGGGGGAGGCACGGGGGGAAATGAGCAGTTCTTC
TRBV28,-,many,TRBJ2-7,CASSARDDYEQYF,TGTGCCAGCAGCGCCAGGGATGACTACGAGCAGTACTTC
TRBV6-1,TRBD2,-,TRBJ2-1,CASSAAGTSGNNEQFF,TGTGCCAGCAGTGCAGCCGGGACTAGCGGGAACAATGAGCAGTTCTTC
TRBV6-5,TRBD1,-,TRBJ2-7,CASSYSNVTGGDEQYF,TGTGCCAGCAGTTACTCGAATGTGACAGGGGGCGATGAGCAGTACTTC
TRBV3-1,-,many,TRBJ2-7,CASSSGLSGTYEQYF,TGTGCCAGCAGCTCGGGGCTTAGCGGAACCTACGAGCAGTACTTC
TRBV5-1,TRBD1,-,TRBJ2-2,CASSPTGTDYIGELFF,TGCGCCAGCAGCCCAACCGGGACAGATTATATCGGGGAGCTGTTTTTT
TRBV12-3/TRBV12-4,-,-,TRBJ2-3,CASSFEGPGQITDTQYF,TGTGCCAGCAGTTTTGAGGGGCCTGGACAAATCACAGATACGCAGTATTTT
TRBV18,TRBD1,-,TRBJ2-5,CASSPPDRAGRETQYF,TGTGCCAGCTCACCACCGGACAGGGCGGGTCGAGAGACCCAGTACTTC
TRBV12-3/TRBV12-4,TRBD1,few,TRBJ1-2,CASTRNDRDVYGYTF,TGTGCCAGCACCCGAAACGACAGGGACGTCTATGGCTACACCTTC
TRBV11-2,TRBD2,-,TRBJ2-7,CASSSLSGSPYEQYF,TGTGCCAGCAGCTCCCTAAGCGGGAGCCCCTACGAGCAGTACTTC
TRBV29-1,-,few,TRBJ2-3,CSVEASTDTQYF,TGCAGCGTTGAGGCTAGCACAGATACGCAGTATTTT
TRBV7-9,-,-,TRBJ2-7,CASRSDGSASEQYF,TGTGCCAGCAGGAGCGACGGGTCGGCCTCCGAGCAGTACTTC
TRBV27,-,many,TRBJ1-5,CASGERSNQPQHF,TGTGCCAGCGGGGAGAGGAGCAATCAGCCCCAGCATTTT
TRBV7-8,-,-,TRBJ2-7,CASDQGRVAHEQYF,TGTGCCAGCGACCAAGGTCGGGTAGCTCACGAGCAGTACTTC
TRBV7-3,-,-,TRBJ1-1,CASSADSITEAFF,TGTGCCAGCAGCGCTGACAGTATCACTGAAGCTTTCTTT
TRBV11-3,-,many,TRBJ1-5,CASSLDQGPQHF,TGTGCCAGCAGCTTGGATCAGGGTCCCCAGCATTTT